This TCR beta chain was obtained from a study of PD-L1 blockade in urothelial cancer. Sequenced by immunoSEQ multiplex PCR; TCRdb stores in-frame clones only, minus some. The repertoire has roughly 62,000 clones, about 80% of them found once; the top ten carry almost 4.5%. In this sample, this clone turned up once. This CDR3 has 13 residues. Germline assignment: CDR1 MDHEN and CDR2 SYDVKM. The V and J ends lost 10 bases and 5 bases respectively, with 14 bases between them. This sequence was found in a man between 65 and 85 years old with urothelial cancer. The source was PBMCs, collected around atezolizumab (anti-PD-L1) treatment. This chain uses TRBV28 with TRBJ1-4; a possible D gene is TRBD1 (5 bases). The CDR3 DNA reads TGTGCCACGGGGGAGTCACTAAATGAAAAACTGTTTTTT. Its translation is CATGESLNEKLFF.